This entry is about one T cell receptor (beta chain). What it binds is unknown. V was pared by 3 bases and J by 5 bases, with 9 bases of the junction left unmatched. The CDR3 runs 15 residues. The germline gives CDR1 SGHVS, CDR2 FQNEAQ. Here immunoSEQ multiplex PCR was the method, and the copy in TCRdb shows in-frame clones only, minus some. Of about 100,000 clones listed, 80% to 95% are singletons. This record comes from a study of siplizumab effects on memory and regulatory T cells. General study results and limits: Siplizumab, the agent tested, significantly reduced alloreactive sequences traceable to unstimulated CD4+ memory cells. Suppressive activity of Tregs proliferating in siplizumab cultures remained unconfirmed. Of the proliferating CD4+ or CD8+ clones, roughly 80-97% lacked a naive or memory phenotype that could be assigned. Poor capture below about 10^-5 frequency left most alloreactive clones unmapped to unstimulated subsets.

V and J are TRBV7-8 and TRBJ1-1; 7 nucleotides agree with TRBD1. Sequencing was carried out using CD4+ T cells sorted from blood. The TCR originated in a human donor in good health. The CDR3 is CASSLPSTGKTEAFF. Written as DNA, the CDR3 is TGTGCCAGCAGCTTGCCCTCGACAGGGAAGACTGAAGCTTTCTTT.